The sequence of this T cell receptor beta chain was determined in a study of blood T cell repertoires in COVID-19. Study at large: Spain, Italy and the United States supplied samples that represented acute and convalescent COVID-19. Sample material is recorded as cDNA or gDNA derived from T cells, B-cell-depleted T cells, or PBMCs.

The CDR3 has 13 amino acids. CDR1 and CDR2 from the germline V gene are SGHNT and YYREEE (reference sequence). Trimming removed 3 bases from V and 7 bases from J; junction bases left unmatched: 3. Per the original data handling: For nucleated cells, counts were estimated from reference gene primer amplification. Profiled with immunoSEQ multiplex PCR; TCRdb holds only in-frame clones, not every one. V and J calls and clone size follow that table, whereas D and trimming were derived from the DNA. The sample has about 120,000 clones; over 80% are singletons. The sequence derives from a woman between 65 and 79 years old with acute or convalescent COVID-19. What was sequenced was peripheral blood. The V gene is TRBV5-4, the J gene TRBJ2-4; 8 bases align to TRBD2. DNA of the CDR3: TGTGCCAGCAGCTCGGGGGGGAAGAACATTCAGTACTTC. It specifies CASSSGGKNIQYF.